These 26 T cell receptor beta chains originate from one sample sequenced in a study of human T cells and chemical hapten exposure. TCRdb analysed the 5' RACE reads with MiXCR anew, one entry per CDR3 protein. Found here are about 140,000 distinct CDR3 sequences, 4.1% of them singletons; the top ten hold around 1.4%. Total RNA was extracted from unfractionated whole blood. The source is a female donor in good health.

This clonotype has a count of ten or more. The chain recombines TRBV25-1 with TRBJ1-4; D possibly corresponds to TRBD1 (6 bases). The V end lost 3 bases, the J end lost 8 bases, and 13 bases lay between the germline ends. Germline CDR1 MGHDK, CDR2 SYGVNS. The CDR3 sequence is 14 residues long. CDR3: CASSERGRGEKLFF. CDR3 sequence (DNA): TGTGCCAGCAGTGAGCGGGGGCGCGGGGAAAAACTGTTTTTT.

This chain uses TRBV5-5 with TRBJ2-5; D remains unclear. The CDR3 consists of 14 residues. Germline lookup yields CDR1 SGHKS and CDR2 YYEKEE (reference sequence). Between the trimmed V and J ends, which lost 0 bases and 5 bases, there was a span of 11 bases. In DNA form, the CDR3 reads TGTGCCAGCAGCTTGGGGGTTTTTAGGGAGACCCAGTACTTC. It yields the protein CASSLGVFRETQYF. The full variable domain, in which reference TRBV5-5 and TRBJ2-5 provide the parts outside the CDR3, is DAGVTQSPTHLIKTRGQQVTLRCSPISGHKSVSWYQQVLGQGPQFIFQYYEKEERGRGNFPDRFSARQFPNYSSELNVNALLLGDSALYLCASSLGVFRETQYFGPGTRLLVL.

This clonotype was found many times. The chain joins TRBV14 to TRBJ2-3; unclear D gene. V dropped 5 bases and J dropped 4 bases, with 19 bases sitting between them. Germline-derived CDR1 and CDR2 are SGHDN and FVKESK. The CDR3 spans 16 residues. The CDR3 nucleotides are TGTGCCAGCAGCATGGGCAGAACCGCAGGCGCAGATACGCAGTATTTT. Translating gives CASSMGRTAGADTQYF.

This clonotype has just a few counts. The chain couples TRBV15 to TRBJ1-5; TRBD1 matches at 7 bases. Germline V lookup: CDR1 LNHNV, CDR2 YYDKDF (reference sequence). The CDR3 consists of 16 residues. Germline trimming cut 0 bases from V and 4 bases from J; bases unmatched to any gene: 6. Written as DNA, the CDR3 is TGTGCCACCAGCAGAGATCAGGCAGGGGGGAATCAGCCCCAGCATTTT. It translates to CATSRDQAGGNQPQHF. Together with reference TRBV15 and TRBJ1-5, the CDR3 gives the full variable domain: DAMVIQNPRYQVTQFGKPVTLSCSQTLNHNVMYWYQQKSSQAPKLLFHYYDKDFNNEADTPDNFQSRRPNTSFCFLDIRSPGLGDTAMYLCATSRDQAGGNQPQHFGDGTRLSIL.

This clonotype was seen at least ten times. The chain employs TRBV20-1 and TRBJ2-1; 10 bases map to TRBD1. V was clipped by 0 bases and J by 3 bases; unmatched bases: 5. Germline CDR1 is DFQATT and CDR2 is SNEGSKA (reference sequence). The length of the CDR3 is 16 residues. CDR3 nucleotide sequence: TGCAGTGCTAGAGATGACCGGGACAGGGGCTACAATGAGCAGTTCTTC. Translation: CSARDDRDRGYNEQFF.

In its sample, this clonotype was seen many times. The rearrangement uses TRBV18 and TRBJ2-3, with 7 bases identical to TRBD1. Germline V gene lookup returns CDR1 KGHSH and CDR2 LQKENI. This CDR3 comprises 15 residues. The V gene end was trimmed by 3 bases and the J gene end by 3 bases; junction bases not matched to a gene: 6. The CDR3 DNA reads TGTGCCAGCTCACCCCCAGGGGGTGCGACAGATACGCAGTATTTT. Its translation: CASSPPGGATDTQYF.

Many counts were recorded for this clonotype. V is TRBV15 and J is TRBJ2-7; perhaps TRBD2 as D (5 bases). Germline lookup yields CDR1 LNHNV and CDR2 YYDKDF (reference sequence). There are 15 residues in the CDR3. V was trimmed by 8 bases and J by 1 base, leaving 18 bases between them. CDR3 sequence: CATRKLTGESYEQYF. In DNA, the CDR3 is TGTGCCACCCGAAAGTTGACCGGGGAATCCTACGAGCAGTACTTC. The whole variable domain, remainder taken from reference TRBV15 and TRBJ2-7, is DAMVIQNPRYQVTQFGKPVTLSCSQTLNHNVMYWYQQKSSQAPKLLFHYYDKDFNNEADTPDNFQSRRPNTSFCFLDIRSPGLGDTAMYLCATRKLTGESYEQYFGPGTRLTVT.

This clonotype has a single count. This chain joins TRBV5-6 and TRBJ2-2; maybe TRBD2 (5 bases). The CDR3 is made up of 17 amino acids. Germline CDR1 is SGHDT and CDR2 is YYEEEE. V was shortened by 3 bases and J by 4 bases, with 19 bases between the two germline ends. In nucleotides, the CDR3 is TGTGCCAGCAGCTCCGAACTACTAGAAGCCTTCACCGGGGAGCTGTTTTTT. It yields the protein CASSSELLEAFTGELFF.

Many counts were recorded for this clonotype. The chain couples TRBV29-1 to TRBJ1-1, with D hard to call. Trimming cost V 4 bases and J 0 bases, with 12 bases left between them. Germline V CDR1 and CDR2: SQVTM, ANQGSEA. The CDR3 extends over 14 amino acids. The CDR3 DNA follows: TGCAGCGTTGTTCTCCAGTACATGAACACTGAAGCTTTCTTT. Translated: CSVVLQYMNTEAFF.

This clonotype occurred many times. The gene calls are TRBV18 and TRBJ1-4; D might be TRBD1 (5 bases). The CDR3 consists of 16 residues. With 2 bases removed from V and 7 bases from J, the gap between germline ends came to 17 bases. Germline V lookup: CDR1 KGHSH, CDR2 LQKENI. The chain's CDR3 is CASSPGSARGSEKLFF. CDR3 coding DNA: TGTGCCAGCTCACCAGGGAGCGCCCGGGGGAGTGAAAAACTGTTTTTT.

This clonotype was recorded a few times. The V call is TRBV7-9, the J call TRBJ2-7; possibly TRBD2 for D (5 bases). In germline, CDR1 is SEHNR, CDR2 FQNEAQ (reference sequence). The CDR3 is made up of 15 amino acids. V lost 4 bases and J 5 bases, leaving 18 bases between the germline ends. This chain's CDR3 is CASSSSTVGDHEQYF. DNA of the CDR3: TGTGCCAGCAGCTCTTCGACGGTGGGAGACCACGAGCAGTACTTC.

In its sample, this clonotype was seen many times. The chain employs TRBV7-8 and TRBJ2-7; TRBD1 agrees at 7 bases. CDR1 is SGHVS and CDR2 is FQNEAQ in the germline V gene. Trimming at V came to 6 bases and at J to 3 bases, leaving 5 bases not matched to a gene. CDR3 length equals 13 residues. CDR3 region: CASSQDRVYEQYF. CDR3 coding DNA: TGTGCCAGCAGTCAAGACAGGGTCTACGAGCAGTACTTC.

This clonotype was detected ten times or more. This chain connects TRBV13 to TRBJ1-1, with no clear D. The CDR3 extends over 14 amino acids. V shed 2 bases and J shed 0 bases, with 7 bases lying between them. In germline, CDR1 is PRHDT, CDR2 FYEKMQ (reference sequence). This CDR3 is CASSLRRVNTEAFF. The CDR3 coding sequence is TGTGCCAGCAGCTTAAGGAGGGTGAACACTGAAGCTTTCTTT.

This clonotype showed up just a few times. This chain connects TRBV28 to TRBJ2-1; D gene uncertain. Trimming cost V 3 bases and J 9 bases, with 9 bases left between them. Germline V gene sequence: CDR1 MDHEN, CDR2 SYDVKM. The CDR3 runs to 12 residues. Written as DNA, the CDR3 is TGTGCCAGCAGTTTCTTCACGGGTGAGCAGTTCTTC. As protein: CASSFFTGEQFF.

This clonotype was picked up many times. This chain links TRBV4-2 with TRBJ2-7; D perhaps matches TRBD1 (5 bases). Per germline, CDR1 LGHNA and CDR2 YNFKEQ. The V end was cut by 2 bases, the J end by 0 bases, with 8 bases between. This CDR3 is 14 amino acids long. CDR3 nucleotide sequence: TGTGCCAGCAGCCAACAGGGTTTCTCCTACGAGCAGTACTTC. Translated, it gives CASSQQGFSYEQYF.

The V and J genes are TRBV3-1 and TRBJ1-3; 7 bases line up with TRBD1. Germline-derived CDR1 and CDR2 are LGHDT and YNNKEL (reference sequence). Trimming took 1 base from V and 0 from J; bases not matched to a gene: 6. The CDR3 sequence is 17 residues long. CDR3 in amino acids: CASSQVRDSRSGNTIYF. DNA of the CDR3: TGTGCCAGCAGCCAAGTCCGGGACAGCCGCTCTGGAAACACCATATATTTT.

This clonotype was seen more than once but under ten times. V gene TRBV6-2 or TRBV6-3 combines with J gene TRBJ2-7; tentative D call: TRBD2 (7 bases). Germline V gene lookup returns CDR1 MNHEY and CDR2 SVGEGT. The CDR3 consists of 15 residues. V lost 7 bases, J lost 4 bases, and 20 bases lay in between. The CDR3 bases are TGTGCCAGCACCGACGGACGGACAGCGGGGTACGAGCAGTACTTC. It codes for CASTDGRTAGYEQYF.

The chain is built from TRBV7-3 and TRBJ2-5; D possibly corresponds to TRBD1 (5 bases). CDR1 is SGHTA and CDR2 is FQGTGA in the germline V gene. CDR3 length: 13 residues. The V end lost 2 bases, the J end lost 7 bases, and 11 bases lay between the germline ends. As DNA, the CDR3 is TGTGCCAGCAGCTTAGGGGCTTTGGGGACCCAGTACTTC. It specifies CASSLGALGTQYF. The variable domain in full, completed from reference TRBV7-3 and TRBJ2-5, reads GAGVSQTPSNKVTEKGKYVELRCDPISGHTALYWYRQSLGQGPEFLIYFQGTGAADDSGLPNDRFFAVRPEGSVSTLKIQRTERGDSAVYLCASSLGALGTQYFGPGTRLLVL.

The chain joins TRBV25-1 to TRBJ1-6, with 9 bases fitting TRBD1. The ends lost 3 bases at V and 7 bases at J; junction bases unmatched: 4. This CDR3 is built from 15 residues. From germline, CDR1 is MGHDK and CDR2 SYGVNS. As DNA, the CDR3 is TGTGCCAGCAGTGACCGGACAGGGGTGAATTCACCCCTCCACTTT. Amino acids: CASSDRTGVNSPLHF.

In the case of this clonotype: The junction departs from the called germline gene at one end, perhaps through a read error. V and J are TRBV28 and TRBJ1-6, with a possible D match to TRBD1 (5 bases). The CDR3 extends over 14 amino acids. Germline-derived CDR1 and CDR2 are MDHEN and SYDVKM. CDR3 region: CDSSPGTHDSTLHF. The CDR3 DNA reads TGTGACAGCAGTCCCGGGACCCATGATAGCACCCTCCACTTT.

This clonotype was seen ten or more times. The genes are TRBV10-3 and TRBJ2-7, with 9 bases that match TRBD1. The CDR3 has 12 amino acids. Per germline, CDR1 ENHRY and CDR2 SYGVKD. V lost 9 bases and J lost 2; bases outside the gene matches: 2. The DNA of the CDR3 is TGTGCCATGGGGACAGGGCCCTACGAGCAGTACTTC. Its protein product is CAMGTGPYEQYF.

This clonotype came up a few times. Written as DNA, the CDR3 is TGCAGTGCTACCCTAGCGGGGGCCACAGATACGCAGTATTTT. Protein sequence: CSATLAGATDTQYF. The genes are TRBV20-1 and TRBJ2-3, with 10 positions matching TRBD2. The ends lost 4 bases at V and 2 bases at J; junction bases unmatched: 3. Germline CDR1 reads DFQATT; CDR2 reads SNEGSKA (reference sequence). CDR3 size: 14 residues.

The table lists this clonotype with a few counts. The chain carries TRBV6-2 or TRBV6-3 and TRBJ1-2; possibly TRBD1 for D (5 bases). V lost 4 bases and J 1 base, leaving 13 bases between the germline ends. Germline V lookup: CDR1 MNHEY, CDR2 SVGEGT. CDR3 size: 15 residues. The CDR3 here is CASSSPGPLNYGYTF. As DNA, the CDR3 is TGTGCCAGCAGTTCACCGGGACCTCTTAACTATGGCTACACCTTC.

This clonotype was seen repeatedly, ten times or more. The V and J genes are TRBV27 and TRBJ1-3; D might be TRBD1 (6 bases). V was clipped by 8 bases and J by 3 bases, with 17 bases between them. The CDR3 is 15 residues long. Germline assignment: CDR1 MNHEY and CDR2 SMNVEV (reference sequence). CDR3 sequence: CASGSQQGFGNTIYF. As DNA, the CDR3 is TGTGCCAGCGGCTCCCAACAGGGTTTTGGAAACACCATATATTTT.

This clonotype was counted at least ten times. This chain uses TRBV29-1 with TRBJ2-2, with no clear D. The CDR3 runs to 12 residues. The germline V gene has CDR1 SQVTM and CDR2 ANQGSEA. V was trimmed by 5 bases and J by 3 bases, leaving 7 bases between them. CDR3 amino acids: CSVSPYTGELFF. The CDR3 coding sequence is TGCAGCGTTTCCCCCTACACCGGGGAGCTGTTTTTT.

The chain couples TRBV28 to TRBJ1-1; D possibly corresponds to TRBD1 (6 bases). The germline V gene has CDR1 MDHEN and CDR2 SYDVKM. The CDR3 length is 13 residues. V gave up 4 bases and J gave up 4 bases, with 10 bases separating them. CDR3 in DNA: TGTGCCAGCAGTTCAGGGGAGCGCACTGAAGCTTTCTTT. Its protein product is CASSSGERTEAFF.